The 22 T cell receptor beta chains below come from one sample, sequenced in a study of cytomegalovirus exposure and HLA in healthy donors. It was with 60 Vbeta and 13 Jbeta primers that the PCR ran. Libraries were prepared by immunoSEQ multiplex PCR; TCRdb keeps only in-frame clonotypes and omits some of them. Among roughly 180,000 clones listed, less than 85% were seen once. Specimen: PBMCs. Receptors were obtained from a girl aged 5-17 years in good health and CMV-seropositive.

The table lists this clone with a count of one. The J gene is TRBJ2-5, the V gene TRBV27, with 8 bases that match TRBD1. The DNA end favors TRBJ2-7, so the J call may be wrong. There are 13 residues in the CDR3. Germline V gene lookup returns CDR1 MNHEY and CDR2 SMNVEV (reference sequence). The CDR3: CASSTGQGYEQYF. CDR3 in DNA: TGTGCCAGCAGTACAGGACAGGGCTACGAGCAGTACTTC.

The chain combines TRBV4-1 with TRBJ2-1, with 11 bases lining up with TRBD1. Trimming cost V 4 bases and J 7 bases; bases outside gene matches: 9. The CDR3 is 16 residues long. The germline gives CDR1 MGHRA, CDR2 YSYEKL. The CDR3: CASSRGPDRGLNEQFF. For the CDR3, the DNA is TGCGCCAGCAGCCGGGGACCGGACAGGGGGCTAAATGAGCAGTTCTTC.

The V gene is TRBV5-6, the J gene TRBJ2-5, with D perhaps TRBD2 (5 bases). The CDR3 is 13 amino acids. The germline V gene encodes CDR1 SGHDT and CDR2 YYEEEE. Trimming took 3 bases from V and 7 from J, leaving 13 bases between them. CDR3 sequence: CASSWGREGTQYF. In DNA, the CDR3 is TGTGCCAGCAGCTGGGGAAGAGAGGGGACCCAGTACTTC.

As DNA, the CDR3 is TGTGCCATCAGTGAAACAGGGAGCACTGAAGCTTTCTTT. Protein: CAISETGSTEAFF. The chain carries TRBV10-3 and TRBJ1-1; tentatively, D is TRBD1 (6 bases). Trimming took 3 bases from V and 4 from J, leaving 9 bases between them. The CDR3 contains 13 residues. CDR1 is ENHRY and CDR2 is SYGVKD in the germline V gene.

This clone was seen a handful of times. This CDR3 is CASSQQFVGTDTEAFF. The DNA for the CDR3 is TGCGCCAGCAGCCAACAATTCGTGGGGACAGACACTGAAGCTTTCTTT. This rearrangement joins TRBV4-1 to TRBJ1-1, with 7 nucleotides matching TRBD1. The germline V gene encodes CDR1 MGHRA and CDR2 YSYEKL. Trimming took 2 bases from V and 3 from J; bases not matched to a gene: 9. CDR3 length equals 16 residues.

The chain joins TRBV7-9 to TRBJ1-4; possibly TRBD1 for D (6 bases). Germline assignment: CDR1 SEHNR and CDR2 FQNEAQ (reference sequence). Trimming took off 5 bases at V and 0 bases at J, with 10 bases between the two ends. The CDR3 totals 15 residues. This chain's CDR3 is CASSPRQATNEKLFF. Here the CDR3 DNA reads TGTGCCAGCAGCCCAAGACAGGCAACTAATGAAAAACTGTTTTTT.

This chain uses TRBV4-3 with TRBJ2-1, with TRBD2 matching 8 bases. V shed 0 bases, J shed 3 bases, and the junction held 10 bases outside the gene matches. The CDR3 length is 18 residues. The V gene's germline CDR1 is LGHNA and CDR2 YSLEER. The CDR3 spells CASSQDLERGGYYNEQFF. CDR3 nucleotide sequence: TGCGCCAGCAGCCAAGATCTTGAACGGGGGGGATACTACAATGAGCAGTTCTTC.

V usage is TRBV5-6 and J usage is TRBJ2-7, with D tentatively TRBD2 (6 bases). The V gene lost 7 bases and the J gene lost 6 bases, with 11 bases spanning the gap. Germline loops: CDR1 SGHDT, CDR2 YYEEEE. This CDR3 contains 11 residues. CDR3 DNA: TGTGCCAGCGGGCGGGGAGGCGAGCAGTACTTC. Amino acids: CASGRGGEQYF.

The V call is TRBV4-2, the J call TRBJ2-5; TRBD2 might be the D (5 bases). The CDR3 sequence is 14 residues long. With 1 base removed from V and 4 bases from J, the gap between germline ends came to 10 bases. The germline gives CDR1 LGHNA, CDR2 YNFKEQ. CDR3 protein: CASSQVFRGETQYF. Written as DNA, the CDR3 is TGTGCCAGCAGCCAAGTATTTCGGGGAGAGACCCAGTACTTC.

In DNA form, the CDR3 reads TGCGCCAGCAGTGACCTGGACAGGGTCAATCAGCCCCAGCATTTT. Its protein is CASSDLDRVNQPQHF. The chain recombines TRBV10-2 with TRBJ1-5; 8 bases map to TRBD1. The CDR3 runs to 15 residues. The V gene's germline CDR1 is WSHSY and CDR2 SAAADI. V was pared by 3 bases and J by 3 bases, with 4 bases of the junction left unmatched.

This clone was observed a handful of times. The chain carries TRBV6-4 and TRBJ1-1; 8 bases fit TRBD1. The CDR3 covers 14 residues. The J segment lost 6 bases and the V segment lost 7 bases, leaving 10 bases of the junction unmatched. Germline V lookup: CDR1 MRHNA, CDR2 SNTAGT. The CDR3 region is CASKTAGGTAEAFF. CDR3 in DNA: TGTGCCAGCAAAACCGCAGGGGGCACTGCTGAAGCTTTCTTT.

V gene TRBV6-1 combines with J gene TRBJ2-2; 9 nucleotides match TRBD2. The CDR3 contains 15 residues. Germline trimming cut 4 bases from V and 7 bases from J; bases unmatched to any gene: 7. Germline values: CDR1 MNHNS, CDR2 SASEGT. CDR3: CASSGSAGGNGELFF. The CDR3, as DNA: TGTGCCAGCAGTGGTTCCGCGGGGGGGAACGGGGAGCTGTTTTTT.

The chain is built from TRBV7-2 and TRBJ1-6; 7 bases line up with TRBD1. After removal of 1 base from V and 7 bases from J, the junction contained 7 bases not matched to a gene. The CDR3 loop spans 16 amino acids. Germline V gene lookup returns CDR1 SGHTA and CDR2 FQGNSA. DNA for the CDR3: TGTGCCAGCAGCTTAGGACTAGTACAGGGGAATTCACCCCTCCACTTT. Translation gives CASSLGLVQGNSPLHF.

V is TRBV12-5 and J is TRBJ2-5, with 11 bases aligning to TRBD2. In germline, CDR1 is LGHNT, CDR2 FRNRAP. The CDR3 totals 17 residues. After removal of 1 base from V and 1 base from J, the junction contained 5 bases not matched to a gene. This CDR3 reads CASGLDRLAGGQETQYF. CDR3 nucleotide sequence: TGTGCTAGTGGTTTGGACCGGCTAGCGGGGGGCCAAGAGACCCAGTACTTC. The full variable domain, its missing parts supplied by reference TRBV12-5 and TRBJ2-5, is DARVTQTPRHKVTEMGQEVTMRCQPILGHNTVFWYRQTMMQGLELLAYFRNRAPLDDSGMPKDRFSAEMPDATLATLKIQPSEPRDSAVYFCASGLDRLAGGQETQYFGPGTRLLVL.

This clone was observed once. The chain recombines TRBV19 with TRBJ2-1; no reliable D call. Trimming took off 3 bases at V and 6 bases at J, with 12 bases between the two ends. This CDR3 is 14 amino acids long. Germline V gene sequence: CDR1 LNHDA, CDR2 SQIVND (reference sequence). CDR3 sequence: CASSISLSTNEQFF. DNA of the CDR3: TGTGCCAGTAGTATTTCTCTGAGTACCAATGAGCAGTTCTTC.

The V and J genes are TRBV11-3 and TRBJ2-7; no clear D. Between the trimmed V and J ends, which lost 1 base and 0 bases, there was a span of 7 bases. Germline CDR1 SGHNT, CDR2 YENEEA. This CDR3 has 14 amino acids. CDR3 nucleotide sequence: TGTGCCAGCAGCTTAGTACCGGGCTCCTACGAGCAGTACTTC. It codes for CASSLVPGSYEQYF.

The chain combines TRBV7-6 with TRBJ2-2; the D gene is possibly TRBD1 (5 bases). CDR1 and CDR2 (germline): SGHVS, FNYEAQ. V was pared by 5 bases and J by 9 bases, with 19 bases between. There are 15 residues in the CDR3. CDR3 amino acids: CASSRQTDEHRELFF. CDR3 nucleotides: TGTGCCAGCAGCCGACAGACAGATGAACACCGGGAGCTGTTTTTT. Full variable domain (missing parts from reference TRBV7-6 and TRBJ2-2): GAGVSQSPRYKVTKRGQDVALRCDPISGHVSLYWYRQALGQGPEFLTYFNYEAQQDKSGLPNDRFSAERPEGSISTLTIQRTEQRDSAMYRCASSRQTDEHRELFFGEGSRLTVL.

This clone was observed a handful of times. The rearrangement links TRBV7-2 to TRBJ1-2; D is unresolved. Germline V gene data show CDR1 as SGHTA and CDR2 as FQGNSA. The CDR3 is made up of 11 amino acids. The V end was cut by 2 bases, the J end by 6 bases, with 4 bases between. CDR3 sequence reads: CASSLLDGYTF. In DNA, the CDR3 is TGTGCCAGCAGCTTATTAGATGGCTACACCTTC.

This chain connects TRBV6-1 to TRBJ2-2, with a tentative D call TRBD1 (6 bases). This CDR3 region has 14 residues. Germline CDR1 is MNHNS and CDR2 is SASEGT. Trimming removed 9 bases from V and 1 base from J, with 12 bases in between. The CDR3 DNA follows: TGTGCCAGTAGAACAGGGCTGAACACCGGGGAGCTGTTTTTT. Translation gives CASRTGLNTGELFF.

This chain links TRBV12-5 with TRBJ2-3; TRBD2 matches 8 bases. Losses at the gene ends were 3 bases for V and 1 base for J; bases not matched to a gene: 6. Germline CDR1 reads LGHNT; CDR2 reads FRNRAP. The CDR3 loop spans 16 amino acids. The CDR3 loop reads CASGLGSTSGTDTQYF. The CDR3 DNA sequence: TGTGCTAGTGGTTTAGGATCGACTAGCGGCACAGATACGCAGTATTTT.

The chain joins TRBV29-1 to TRBJ2-2; D is perhaps TRBD1 (6 bases). The germline gives CDR1 SQVTM, CDR2 ANQGSEA. Trimming removed 7 bases from V and 3 bases from J, with 12 bases in between. The length of the CDR3 is 13 residues. CDR3 in amino acids: CSARDTYTGELFF. The DNA of the CDR3 is TGCAGCGCCCGGGACACATACACCGGGGAGCTGTTTTTT.

This clone was observed once. V usage is TRBV2 and J usage is TRBJ1-6; 8 nucleotides line up with TRBD1. With 5 bases clipped from V and 10 bases from J, the junction kept 7 bases outside the gene matches. The length of the CDR3 is 14 residues. Germline assignment: CDR1 SNHLY and CDR2 FYNNEI. CDR3 nucleotide sequence: TGTGCCAGCAGTTCCGGACAGGGAAGGTCACCCCTCCACTTT. This encodes CASSSGQGRSPLHF.